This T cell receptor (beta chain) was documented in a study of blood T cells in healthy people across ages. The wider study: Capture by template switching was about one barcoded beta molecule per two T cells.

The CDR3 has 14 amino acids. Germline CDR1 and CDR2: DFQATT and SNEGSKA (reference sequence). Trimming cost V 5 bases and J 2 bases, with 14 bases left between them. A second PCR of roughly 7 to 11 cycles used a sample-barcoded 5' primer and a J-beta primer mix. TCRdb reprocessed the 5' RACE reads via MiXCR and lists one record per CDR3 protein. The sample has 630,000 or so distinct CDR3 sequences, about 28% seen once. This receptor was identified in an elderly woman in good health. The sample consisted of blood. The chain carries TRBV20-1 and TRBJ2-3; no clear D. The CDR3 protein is CSAESDRHTDTQYF. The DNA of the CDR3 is TGCAGTGCTGAGTCGGACCGACACACAGATACGCAGTATTTT.